These 20 T cell receptor beta chains came from one sample sequenced in a study of CD8+ T cells in alopecia areata. After isolation, RNA underwent reverse transcription to generate cDNA as the sequencing template. The method was immunoSEQ multiplex PCR; TCRdb's version includes in-frame clones alone and lacks a portion of them. The sample holds some 180,000 clones, approximately 62% seen once. The sample in question was CD4+ T cells sorted from blood, obtained at week 0. The receptors stem from a human donor with alopecia areata.

The CDR3 nucleotides are TGTGCCAGCAGCCAAGATTGGTTGGGGGAGCTGTTTTTT. As protein: CASSQDWLGELFF. This rearrangement joins TRBV14 to TRBJ2-2; D is undetermined. This CDR3 has 13 amino acids. Trimming removed 0 bases at V and 8 bases at J, with 7 bases between. Germline CDR1 SGHDN, CDR2 FVKESK.

The rearrangement uses TRBV23-1 and TRBJ1-6; unclear D gene. TRBV23-1 is placed among ORFs of uncertain function. Trimming stripped 0 bases from V and 1 base from J, with 7 bases between. CDR3 length: 16 amino acids. The DNA for the CDR3 is TGCGCCAGCAGTCAATCGCCGGTTTCCTATAATTCACCCCTCCACTTT. As protein: CASSQSPVSYNSPLHF.

The chain couples TRBV2 to TRBJ2-2, with D unclear. CDR3 length: 13 amino acids. Germline V gene data show CDR1 as SNHLY and CDR2 as FYNNEI. V gave up 1 base and J gave up 6 bases, with 6 bases separating them. In DNA form, the CDR3 reads TGTGCCAGCAGTGAAGAGTTGGCCGGGGAGCTGTTTTTT. This gives the protein CASSEELAGELFF.

The rearrangement links TRBV15 to TRBJ1-2; 7 bases align to TRBD1. With 0 bases clipped from V and 8 bases from J, the junction kept 9 bases outside the gene matches. There are 15 residues in the CDR3. Germline V CDR1 and CDR2: LNHNV, YYDKDF (reference sequence). CDR3 sequence: CATSRDPRAGGGYTF. The CDR3 DNA sequence: TGTGCCACCAGCAGAGATCCGAGGGCAGGGGGAGGCTACACCTTC.

The genes are TRBV19 and TRBJ1-5; D gene uncertain. CDR3 length: 15 amino acids. V lost 4 bases and J lost 0, with 10 bases in between. Germline V gives CDR1 LNHDA, CDR2 SQIVND (reference sequence). The CDR3 loop reads CASSTEAYSNQPQHF. CDR3 in DNA: TGTGCCAGTAGTACGGAAGCGTATAGCAATCAGCCCCAGCATTTT.

The rearrangement joins TRBV30 to TRBJ1-1; no firm D call. The V end was cut by 2 bases, the J end by 5 bases, with 15 bases between. This CDR3 has 14 residues. In germline, CDR1 is GTSNPN, CDR2 SVGIG (reference sequence). The CDR3 protein is CAWSSGAGRTEAFF. In DNA, the CDR3 is TGTGCCTGGAGTAGTGGCGCCGGACGGACTGAAGCTTTCTTT.

The chain couples TRBV25-1 to TRBJ1-5; TRBD1 might be the D (5 bases). Per germline, CDR1 MGHDK and CDR2 SYGVNS. CDR3 length equals 12 residues. Trimming took off 4 bases at V and 5 bases at J, with 6 bases between the two ends. The CDR3 reads CASSVGDQPQHF. DNA for the CDR3: TGTGCCAGCAGTGTGGGGGATCAGCCCCAGCATTTT.

A remark on this clone: The same CDR3 arises from other DNA sequences in this sample as well. The J gene is TRBJ2-5, the V gene TRBV20-1; D uncertain. Germline loops: CDR1 DFQATT, CDR2 SNEGSKA (reference sequence). V was pared by 4 bases and J by 4 bases, with 4 bases between. There are 10 residues in the CDR3. The DNA of the CDR3 is TGCAGTGCTACAGGAGAGACCCAGTACTTC. Translated: CSATGETQYF.

J is TRBJ2-5 and V is TRBV2, with 10 bases that match TRBD1. The CDR3 length is 14 residues. CDR1 is SNHLY and CDR2 is FYNNEI in the germline V gene. The V and J ends lost 6 bases and 2 bases, in that order; junction bases with no gene match: 3. The CDR3 DNA reads as TGTGCCAGCAGAAGGACAGGGGGACAAGAGACCCAGTACTTC. Amino acids: CASRRTGGQETQYF.

The chain couples TRBV30 to TRBJ1-2; the D is unclear. V dropped 8 bases and J dropped 2 bases, with 12 bases sitting between them. Germline V gene lookup returns CDR1 GTSNPN and CDR2 SVGIG (reference sequence). The CDR3 is 12 amino acids. CDR3 coding DNA: TGTGCCCACCAATCGAAGAACTATGGCTACACCTTC. It is translated as CAHQSKNYGYTF.

The genes are TRBV6-1 and TRBJ1-2; 8 nucleotides match TRBD1. After removal of 7 bases from V and 4 bases from J, the junction contained 11 bases not matched to a gene. Germline V gene sequence: CDR1 MNHNS, CDR2 SASEGT. This CDR3 has 15 residues. CDR3 protein: CASNAGTGLGYGYTF. CDR3 nucleotides: TGTGCCAGCAACGCCGGGACAGGATTAGGCTATGGCTACACCTTC.

This clone has a handful of counts. The chain carries TRBV19 and TRBJ2-2; 7 nucleotides line up with TRBD2. V shed 10 bases and J 0 bases; nucleotides not matched to a gene: 8. The CDR3 covers 15 residues. The V gene's germline CDR1 is LNHDA and CDR2 SQIVND (reference sequence). Here the CDR3 reads CATSQLASNTGELFF. CDR3 sequence (DNA): TGTGCCACCTCACAACTAGCGTCGAACACCGGGGAGCTGTTTTTT.

The V call is TRBV9, the J call TRBJ2-7; 12 nucleotides line up with TRBD1. After removal of 2 bases from V and 5 bases from J, the junction contained 2 bases not matched to a gene. The germline V gene encodes CDR1 SGDLS and CDR2 YYNGEE. CDR3 length: 14 amino acids. CDR3 sequence reads: CASSVGQGAHEQYF. The DNA of the CDR3 is TGTGCCAGCAGCGTGGGACAGGGGGCCCACGAGCAGTACTTC. Full variable domain (remainder filled in from reference TRBV9 and TRBJ2-7): DSGVTQTPKHLITATGQRVTLRCSPRSGDLSVYWYQQSLDQGLQFLIQYYNGEERAKGNILERFSAQQFPDLHSELNLSSLELGDSALYFCASSVGQGAHEQYFGPGTRLTVT.

The chain recombines TRBV7-2 with TRBJ1-4, with D hard to call. Germline V lookup: CDR1 SGHTA, CDR2 FQGNSA. The CDR3 contains 15 residues. The germline V and J ends were trimmed by 4 bases and 0 bases, with 9 bases remaining between them. The CDR3 sequence is CASSSDGTTNEKLFF. As DNA, the CDR3 is TGTGCCAGCAGCTCGGACGGCACAACTAATGAAAAACTGTTTTTT.

This clone was recorded a few times. The V gene is TRBV5-1, the J gene TRBJ2-1, with 13 bases fitting TRBD2. V dropped 3 bases and J dropped 8; count of bases not matched to a gene: 5. This CDR3 region has 15 residues. The germline V gene encodes CDR1 SGHRS and CDR2 YFSETQ. The CDR3 DNA sequence: TGCGCCAGCAGCTCTGGACTAGCGGGGGCCGATGAGCAGTTCTTC. Protein sequence: CASSSGLAGADEQFF. The full variable domain, with the rest looked up from reference TRBV5-1 and TRBJ2-1, is KAGVTQTPRYLIKTRGQQVTLSCSPISGHRSVSWYQQTPGQGLQFLFEYFSETQRNKGNFPGRFSGRQFSNSRSEMNVSTLELGDSALYLCASSSGLAGADEQFFGPGTRLTVL.

V and J are TRBV29-1 and TRBJ1-1; D possibly corresponds to TRBD1 (6 bases). There are 13 residues in the CDR3. In germline, CDR1 is SQVTM, CDR2 ANQGSEA. Trimming removed 5 bases from V and 2 bases from J, with 12 bases in between. In nucleotides, the CDR3 is TGCAGCGTTAATAAAGGGGGAAACACTGAAGCTTTCTTT. It codes for CSVNKGGNTEAFF.

A note on this clone: An end of the junction does not agree with germline; a read error may underlie this. The chain recombines TRBV23-1 with TRBJ1-2; D unclear. TRBV23-1 is an ORF; its function is uncertain. There are 18 residues in the CDR3. The CDR3 is CASSQFIELTEDRYGYTF. DNA for the CDR3: TGCGCCAGCAGCCAATTTATCGAGCTAACCGAAGACCGCTATGGCTACACCTTC.

This chain links TRBV29-1 with TRBJ1-1; a possible D gene is TRBD1 (5 bases). Germline-derived CDR1 and CDR2 are SQVTM and ANQGSEA. The CDR3 loop spans 13 amino acids. The V and J ends lost 2 bases and 5 bases respectively, with 12 bases between them. The CDR3: CSVERGARTEAFF. DNA for the CDR3: TGCAGCGTTGAAAGGGGCGCGAGGACTGAAGCTTTCTTT.

This clone was detected only a few times. This chain joins TRBV29-1 and TRBJ1-1; the D gene is possibly TRBD1 (5 bases). This CDR3 is built from 14 residues. V lost 3 bases, J lost 2 bases, and 13 bases lay in between. Germline V lookup: CDR1 SQVTM, CDR2 ANQGSEA. The CDR3 here is CSVDDRARNTEAFF. As DNA, the CDR3 is TGCAGCGTTGATGACAGAGCCCGTAACACTGAAGCTTTCTTT. The complete variable domain, with remaining parts taken from reference TRBV29-1 and TRBJ1-1, reads SAVISQKPSRDICQRGTSLTIQCQVDSQVTMMFWYRQQPGQSLTLIATANQGSEATYESGFVIDKFPISRPNLTFSTLTVSNMSPEDSSIYLCSVDDRARNTEAFFGQGTRLTVV.

This clone appeared a few times. J is TRBJ2-1 and V is TRBV27, with 11 bases matching TRBD2. CDR1 and CDR2 (germline): MNHEY, SMNVEV (reference sequence). The CDR3 covers 13 residues. The V and J ends lost 5 bases and 14 bases, in that order; junction bases with no gene match: 8. CDR3 in DNA: TGTGCCAGCAGTCCTAGCGGGGGGTGGGTCGAGTTCTTC. Its translation is CASSPSGGWVEFF.